Listed below are T cell receptor beta chains from one sample, sequenced in a study of blood T cell repertoires in COVID-19. TCRdb's table, derived via immunoSEQ multiplex PCR, lists solely in-frame clones and lacks some. The sample yields nearly 350,000 clones, around 80% seen once. Input material: peripheral blood. Receptors originate from a man aged 30 to 45 with active or convalescent COVID-19. Both conserved end residues are part of each CDR3. The D gene is left open where the match is weak. Size is omitted from some rows. Given values are once, few, many or a class for expanded clones.

V gene	clone size	J gene	D gene	CDR3 DNA	CDR3 protein
TRBV28	few	TRBJ2-1	TRBD2	TGTGCCACCGGACTAGCGGGAGACAATGAGCAGTTCTTC	CATGLAGDNEQFF
TRBV5-4	-	TRBJ1-1	-	TGTGCCAGCCCCTCGATCGACTCGGCTATGGCTTTCTTT	CASPSIDSAMAFF
TRBV24-1	-	TRBJ1-5	-	TGTGCCACCAGTGACCCCGACAGGCCCGATCAGCATTTT	CATSDPDRPDQHF
TRBV19	-	TRBJ1-5	-	TGTGCCAGTAGTATTACAGGGCATCAGCCCCAGCATTTT	CASSITGHQPQHF
TRBV24-1	-	TRBJ2-1	TRBD1	TGTGCCACCAGTGATATAGACAGGGGCGATGAGCAGTTCTTC	CATSDIDRGDEQFF
TRBV27	-	TRBJ1-4	-	TGTGCCAGCAGGGGGAGTGGCTGGTACGAAAAACTGTTTTTT	CASRGSGWYEKLFF
TRBV11-2	-	TRBJ2-5	TRBD1	TGTGCCAGCAGCCGACAGGGTCCTCCTCGAGAGACCCAGTACTTC	CASSRQGPPRETQYF
TRBV2	-	TRBJ2-7	TRBD2	TGTGCCAGCAGTGAAAGTTGGGTTGGTAGCGGGTACGAGCAGTACTTC	CASSESWVGSGYEQYF
TRBV5-4	-	TRBJ2-7	TRBD1	TGTGCCAGCAGCTTGAGGGGGCGCTTTTACGAGCAGTACTTC	CASSLRGRFYEQYF
TRBV2	-	TRBJ1-3	-	TGTGCCAGCAGCAGTCTTACCGCTGGAAACACCATATATTTT	CASSSLTAGNTIYF
TRBV6-5	-	TRBJ1-6	TRBD1	TGTGCCAGCAGTTACACGACAGGGGGTAATTCACCCCTCCACTTT	CASSYTTGGNSPLHF
TRBV4-2	-	TRBJ1-2	TRBD1	TGTGCCAGCAGCCCTCGGACAGGGGGCAACTATGGCTACACCTTC	CASSPRTGGNYGYTF
TRBV7-9	-	TRBJ2-7	-	TGTGCCAGCAGCTTAGCTCCAAGGAGGCCCCGGCCGTACGAGCAGTACTTC	CASSLAPRRPRPYEQYF
TRBV10-3	-	TRBJ1-1	-	TGTGCCATCAGTCCCCGGGGAACTGAAGCTTTCTTT	CAISPRGTEAFF
TRBV3-1/TRBV3-2	-	TRBJ2-7	-	TGTGCCAGCAGCCAGGCCGGGTCCTACGAGCAGTACTTC	CASSQAGSYEQYF
TRBV21-1	-	TRBJ2-3	-	TGTGCCAGCGCCCCCACGGCGGGGTCAGATACGCAGTATTTT	CASAPTAGSDTQYF
TRBV18	few	TRBJ1-1	-	TGTGCCAGCTCACCAGTCACAGGGCCGGGAACTGAAGCTTTCTTT	CASSPVTGPGTEAFF
TRBV10-3	few	TRBJ2-1	TRBD2	TGTGCCATCAGGCGGGAGGCCGCCTCCTACAATGAGCAGTTCTTC	CAIRREAASYNEQFF
TRBV7-2	-	TRBJ2-1	-	TGTGCCAGCAGCTTGGACAGCTCCTACAATGAGCAGTTCTTC	CASSLDSSYNEQFF
TRBV3-1/TRBV3-2	few	TRBJ2-7	-	TGTGCCAGCAGCCCTTCAGGTCGGGAGCAGTACTTC	CASSPSGREQYF
TRBV7-7	-	TRBJ2-1	TRBD1	TGTGCCAGCAGCTTGGGACAGCACAATGAGCAGTTCTTC	CASSLGQHNEQFF
TRBV6-2/TRBV6-3	-	TRBJ1-1	-	TGTGCCAGCAGTTATTTGGGGGGGGACACTGAAGCTTTCTTT	CASSYLGGDTEAFF
TRBV5-1	-	TRBJ1-1	-	TGCGCCAGCAGCCCCCAGGGGAACACTGAAGCTTTCTTT	CASSPQGNTEAFF
TRBV14	-	TRBJ2-7	TRBD2	TGTGCCAGCAGCCAGAGACGGGACACCGGGGGGGACGAGCAGTACTTC	CASSQRRDTGGDEQYF
TRBV6-2/TRBV6-3	-	TRBJ2-1	TRBD2	TGTGCCAGCAGCATCCGGGGGGACAATGAGCAGTTCTTC	CASSIRGDNEQFF
TRBV5-1	few	TRBJ1-1	-	TGCGCCAGCAGGACAACAGGGCCGAACACTGAAGCTTTCTTT	CASRTTGPNTEAFF
TRBV18	-	TRBJ2-2	-	TGTGCCAGCTCACCACAACTCACAGGGCTAGTGGGGAACACCGGGGAGCTGTTTTTT	CASSPQLTGLVGNTGELFF
TRBV5-1	-	TRBJ2-1	TRBD2	TGCGCCAGCAGCCGAGCGGGAGGGAGGGCCAATGAGCAGTTCTTC	CASSRAGGRANEQFF
TRBV5-1	-	TRBJ2-1	TRBD2	TGCGCCAGCAGCTTGGGGCAGGGAGGGAGTGAGCAGTTCTTC	CASSLGQGGSEQFF
TRBV7-9	-	TRBJ1-2	-	TGTGCCAGCAGCTTAGGAGCGACGGTCTATGGCTACACCTTC	CASSLGATVYGYTF
TRBV19	-	TRBJ1-2	-	TGTGCCAGTAGTATGGCAACAGCTAACTATGGCTACACCTTC	CASSMATANYGYTF
TRBV7-2	few	TRBJ1-2	TRBD1	TGTGCCAGCAGCTTAGCCCTGAGCAGGGGGCTCGGCTACACCTTC	CASSLALSRGLGYTF
TRBV5-6	-	TRBJ1-1	TRBD1	TGTGCCAGCAGAGATGACAGGGGGCTAAAAGGAGCTGAAGCTTTCTTT	CASRDDRGLKGAEAFF
TRBV7-8	-	TRBJ1-1	-	TGTGCCAGCAGCTTATTGCGGGGTAACACTGAAGCTTTCTTT	CASSLLRGNTEAFF
TRBV11-2	-	TRBJ2-1	TRBD2	TGTGCCAGCAGCTATAGCGGGATAACGGAGGATGAGCAGTTCTTC	CASSYSGITEDEQFF
TRBV6-6	-	TRBJ2-1	-	TGTGCCAGCAGCTTCACAGTAAATGAGCAGTTCTTC	CASSFTVNEQFF
TRBV6-5	-	TRBJ1-2	TRBD1	TGTGCCAGCAGTAAGGCAGGGGGCTATGGCTACACCTTC	CASSKAGGYGYTF
TRBV11-3	-	TRBJ2-1	TRBD2	TGTGCCAGCAGCTTAGCGGTAGCGGGCATAGACAATGAGCAGTTCTTC	CASSLAVAGIDNEQFF
TRBV28	-	TRBJ2-7	-	TGTGCCAGCACAGGGACCTACGAGCAGTACTTC	CASTGTYEQYF
TRBV28	-	TRBJ2-1	TRBD2	TGTGCCACCACCGGGACTAGCGGCTACAATGAGCAGTTCTTC	CATTGTSGYNEQFF
TRBV18	-	TRBJ2-5	-	TGTGCCAGCTCACCGATGCAGAGGGTGGAGACCCAGTACTTC	CASSPMQRVETQYF
TRBV19	-	TRBJ2-7	TRBD2	TGTGCCAGTAGTAGCGGGACTAGCGGGTACTACGAGCAGTACTTC	CASSSGTSGYYEQYF
TRBV7-2	-	TRBJ2-1	TRBD1	TGTGCCAGCAGCTCCCCGGGACAGGGTATCAATGAGCAGTTCTTC	CASSSPGQGINEQFF
TRBV18	-	TRBJ2-7	-	TGTGCCAGCTCACCCCTATCCTCGACGGGGGGCACCGATCGCTCCTACGAGCAGTACTTC	CASSPLSSTGGTDRSYEQYF
TRBV5-1	-	TRBJ1-4	-	TGCGCCAGCAGCACCCGGGGGGTAGGTGAAAAACTGTTTTTT	CASSTRGVGEKLFF
TRBV11-2	-	TRBJ1-6	TRBD1	TGTGCCAGCAGCCTCGGGACAGGGAACAATTCACCCCTCCACTTT	CASSLGTGNNSPLHF
TRBV19	few	TRBJ1-5	-	TGTGCCAGTAGTATGCGAAGGGACACCCATCAGCCCCAGCATTTT	CASSMRRDTHQPQHF
TRBV30	-	TRBJ2-3	-	TGTGCCTGGGCTCGAGATAGAGGCACAGATACGCAGTATTTT	CAWARDRGTDTQYF
TRBV6-6	-	TRBJ1-2	TRBD1	TGTGCCAGCGGAAGTGGACAGGGCTTTAACTATGGCTACACCTTC	CASGSGQGFNYGYTF
TRBV6-5	-	TRBJ2-7	TRBD1	TGTGCCACGACAGGGGATTGGGACGAGCAGTACTTC	CATTGDWDEQYF
TRBV27	once	TRBJ2-7	-	TGTGCCACCTCCGTAGGGGGATTCCCCACCTACGAGCAGTACTTC	CATSVGGFPTYEQYF
TRBV6-4	-	TRBJ2-3	TRBD2	TGTGCCAGCAGTGACCTGGGACTAGCGGGGGACCTTAGCACAGATACGCAGTATTTT	CASSDLGLAGDLSTDTQYF
TRBV28	-	TRBJ2-2	-	TGTGCCAGCAGTTTATTGTTTGGCAGGGTAGTCACCGGGGAGCTGTTTTTT	CASSLLFGRVVTGELFF
TRBV5-1	few	TRBJ2-2	TRBD1	TGCGCCAGCAGCCTGGGACAGGCCACCGGGGAGCTGTTTTTT	CASSLGQATGELFF
TRBV11-2	-	TRBJ2-5	-	TGTGCCAGCAGCCCCGAGGAGACCCAGTACTTC	CASSPEETQYF